One and the same sample provided the 18 T cell receptor beta chains below, sequenced in a study of Tregs in tolerant kidney transplant recipients. Clones were read by immunoSEQ multiplex PCR, and TCRdb kept only the in-frame ones, dropping some. Here the sample table reports 23,000 or so clones. Recipients received nonmyeloablative bone marrow transplants from related graft donors, with transient mixed chimerism. The material was CD4+ T cells from blood (PBMCs), obtained 6 months after the transplant. Every receptor here comes from a human patient who received a combined kidney and bone marrow transplant. The graft donor may have contributed some T cells.

Concerning this clone: The read comes to an end 3 residues before the CDR3 does, leaving the germline J gene to fill in the end. The chain links TRBV29-1 to TRBJ1-2, with D perhaps matching TRBD1 (5 bases). Germline V gene lookup returns CDR1 SQVTM and CDR2 ANQGSEA. The V end lost 7 bases, the J end lost 1 base, and 7 bases lay between the germline ends. CDR3 length: 11 residues. CDR3 DNA, as far as it was read: TGCAGCGCAGGGTTTAACTATGGC. Amino acids: CSAGFNYG. The whole CDR3 sequence is CSAGFNYGYTF.

Note on this clone: The sequence runs out 3 residues before the end of the CDR3; the remainder is reconstructed from the germline J gene. The V and J genes are TRBV6-1 and TRBJ1-5; D may be TRBD1 (6 bases). This CDR3 comprises 14 residues. CDR1 and CDR2 from the germline V gene are MNHNS and SASEGT. Deletions cut 1 base from V and 6 bases from J, with 10 bases between. The sequenced part of the CDR3 DNA is TGTGCCAGCAGTGAAGAAGGGGGGGGTCAGCCC. Amino acids: CASSEEGGGQP. The entire CDR3 protein reads CASSEEGGGQPQHF.

The CDR3 reads CASSLGREETQYF. CDR3 DNA (partial): TGCGCCAGCAGCTTGGGCAGGGAAGAGACC. V is TRBV5-1 and J is TRBJ2-5, with D tentatively TRBD1 (5 bases). The sequenced fragment ends 3 residues before the CDR3 boundary, so the rest is inferred from the germline J gene. The CDR3 has 13 amino acids. Per the germline V gene, CDR1 is SGHRS and CDR2 is YFSETQ. Trimming cost V 0 bases and J 3 bases, with 6 bases left between them.

On this clone itself: The CDR3 is cut off 3 residues early in the read; its end comes from the germline J gene. The chain combines TRBV6-4 with TRBJ2-1; 7 nucleotides align to TRBD2. The CDR3 runs 15 residues. Losses at the gene ends were 3 bases for V and 2 bases for J; bases not matched to a gene: 4. The germline V gene encodes CDR1 MRHNA and CDR2 SNTAGT. This chain's CDR3 is CASSEAGDPYNEQFF. CDR3 DNA (partial): TGTGCCAGCAGTGAGGCGGGGGACCCCTACAATGAG.

In the case of this clone: The read falls 3 residues short of the CDR3 end, and the missing part is taken from the germline J gene. This chain connects TRBV19 to TRBJ2-3; D remains ambiguous. CDR3 length equals 13 residues. From germline, CDR1 is LNHDA and CDR2 SQIVND (reference sequence). Incomplete CDR3 DNA: TGTGCCAGTAGCCATAGTGGCGGTTATCCG. Protein: CASSHSGGYP. The whole CDR3 protein reads CASSHSGGYPQYF.

With respect to this clone: The DNA ends 3 residues before the CDR3 does, and the rest of the CDR3 is filled in from the germline J gene. The V and J genes are TRBV5-5 and TRBJ1-2; tentative D call: TRBD1 (6 bases). Germline lookup yields CDR1 SGHKS and CDR2 YYEKEE (reference sequence). CDR3 length: 13 residues. CDR3 in amino acids: CASSQLPRGGYTF. CDR3 bases read: TGTGCCAGCAGCCAACTGCCCAGGGGAGGC.

As regards this clone: The read finishes 3 residues shy of the CDR3 end, and the germline J gene is used to complete it. The V and J genes are TRBV5-1 and TRBJ2-7, with D perhaps TRBD2 (6 bases). The CDR3 totals 14 residues. V shed 7 bases and J shed 4 bases, with 18 bases lying between them. Germline CDR1 reads SGHRS; CDR2 reads YFSETQ. This CDR3 is CASGRDVGGYEQYF. The CDR3 DNA, read in part, is TGCGCCAGCGGAAGGGACGTGGGGGGATACGAG.

Comments on this clone: The CDR3 end lies 3 residues beyond the end of the read and is filled in from the germline J gene. The chain is built from TRBV5-4 and TRBJ2-1; D not resolved. Germline CDR1 is SGHNT and CDR2 is YYREEE (reference sequence). The CDR3 extends over 12 amino acids. Trimming removed 0 bases from V and 9 bases from J, with 7 bases in between. The part of the CDR3 DNA that was read is TGTGCCAGCAGCTTGGGGCCTAGTGAG. Translated, it gives CASSLGPSE. The CDR3 as a whole reads CASSLGPSEQFF. Looking up the rest from reference TRBV5-4 and TRBJ2-1 gives the full variable domain: ETGVTQSPTHLIKTRGQQVTLRCSSQSGHNTVSWYQQALGQGPQFIFQYYREEENGRGNFPPRFSGLQFPNYSSELNVNALELDDSALYLCASSLGPSEQFFGPGTRLTVL.

For this clone: The read halts 3 residues ahead of the CDR3 end, with the missing end drawn from the germline J gene. This rearrangement joins TRBV29-1 to TRBJ1-4; D gene unclear. V lost 6 bases and J lost 4, with 12 bases in between. CDR1 SQVTM and CDR2 ANQGSEA come from the germline V gene. This CDR3 contains 13 residues. The chain's CDR3 is CSVSGSFNEKLFF. CDR3 bases read: TGCAGCGTCTCCGGGTCCTTTAATGAAAAA.

In regard to this clone: The read halts 3 residues ahead of the CDR3 end, with the missing end drawn from the germline J gene. This chain joins TRBV5-4 and TRBJ2-2, with 8 bases matching TRBD2. CDR3 length: 14 amino acids. The germline gives CDR1 SGHNT, CDR2 YYREEE (reference sequence). V lost 7 bases to trimming and J lost 1 base; unmatched junction nucleotides: 3. The CDR3 protein is CASGLAGNTGELFF. The sequenced part of the CDR3 DNA is TGTGCCAGCGGTCTAGCGGGGAACACCGGGGAG.

Worth noting for this clone: The read halts 3 residues ahead of the CDR3 end, with the missing end drawn from the germline J gene. J is TRBJ1-6 and V is TRBV6-2 or TRBV6-3; 7 bases map to TRBD1. In germline, CDR1 is MNHEY, CDR2 SVGEGT. This CDR3 comprises 14 residues. Trimming took 6 bases from V and 6 from J; bases not matched to a gene: 5. The sequenced part of the CDR3 DNA is TGTGCCAGCAGGACTGACAGGGTTAATTCACCC. Translated, it gives CASRTDRVNSP. The full CDR3 is CASRTDRVNSPLHF.

With regard to this clone: The read ends 3 residues shy of where the CDR3 ends; the end is completed using the germline J gene. This chain connects TRBV18 to TRBJ1-1; perhaps TRBD1 as D (6 bases). The CDR3 length is 12 residues. V lost 6 bases, J lost 3 bases, and 8 bases lay in between. CDR1 KGHSH and CDR2 LQKENI come from the germline V gene. The CDR3 reads CASSYRDTEAFF. The part of the CDR3 DNA that was read is TGTGCCAGCTCTTACAGGGACACTGAA.

Turning to this clone: The read ends 3 residues before the CDR3 terminus; that terminus is restored from the germline J gene. This chain connects TRBV11-2 to TRBJ2-2, with D hard to call. The CDR3 contains 12 residues. V lost 2 bases and J 6 bases, leaving 4 bases between the germline ends. Germline values: CDR1 SGHAT, CDR2 FQNNGV. This CDR3 reads CASSLLSGELFF. CDR3 DNA (partial): TGTGCCAGCAGCTTATTATCCGGGGAG.

Comments on this clone: The missing CDR3 end, 3 residues past where the read stops, is filled in from the germline J gene. This chain uses TRBV10-2 with TRBJ1-5; the D gene is possibly TRBD1 (5 bases). CDR3 length: 13 residues. Trimming removed 5 bases at V and 5 bases at J, with 10 bases between. Germline V gene sequence: CDR1 WSHSY, CDR2 SAAADI. This CDR3 is CASSLTEYQPQHF. CDR3 DNA, as far as it was read: TGCGCCAGCAGTCTGACAGAGTATCAGCCC.

As concerns this clone: The read ends 3 residues shy of where the CDR3 ends; the end is completed using the germline J gene. The chain employs TRBV2 and TRBJ2-3; perhaps TRBD1 as D (6 bases). This CDR3 spans 13 amino acids. V shed 6 bases and J shed 5 bases, with 12 bases lying between them. Germline V gene lookup returns CDR1 SNHLY and CDR2 FYNNEI. The CDR3 bases that were read are TGTGCCAGCAGCGATCGCAGGGGAGATACG. Its protein is CASSDRRGDT. The complete CDR3 protein is CASSDRRGDTQYF.

As to this clone: The read stops 3 residues short of the end of the CDR3; the missing end is completed from the germline J gene. The chain carries TRBV27 and TRBJ1-1; 9 bases match TRBD1. With V trimmed by 4 bases and J by 4 bases, 13 bases remained unmatched. CDR1 MNHEY and CDR2 SMNVEV come from the germline V gene (reference sequence). CDR3 length equals 17 residues. The CDR3 spells CASSSINRGPTFTEAFF. CDR3 DNA (partial): TGTGCCAGCAGTTCAATCAACAGGGGGCCCACTTTCACTGAA.

On this clone itself: The sequence runs out 3 residues before the end of the CDR3; the remainder is reconstructed from the germline J gene. The rearrangement links TRBV2 to TRBJ2-5, with 12 bases that match TRBD2. Unmatched junction bases numbered 7, after V lost 6 bases and J lost 5 bases. The germline V gene has CDR1 SNHLY and CDR2 FYNNEI. The CDR3 runs to 15 residues. CDR3 protein: CASSPTSGRRETQYF. CDR3 bases read: TGTGCCAGCAGCCCGACTAGCGGGAGACGGGAGACC. The complete variable domain, with remaining parts taken from reference TRBV2 and TRBJ2-5, reads EPEVTQTPSHQVTQMGQEVILRCVPISNHLYFYWYRQILGQKVEFLVSFYNNEISEKSEIFDDQFSVERPDGSNFTLKIRSTKLEDSAMYFCASSPTSGRRETQYFGPGTRLLVL.

A remark on this clone: Read sequence stops 3 residues before the CDR3 end, and the germline J gene provides the missing end. This chain connects TRBV14 to TRBJ2-2; the match to TRBD1 covers 11 bases. In germline, CDR1 is SGHDN, CDR2 FVKESK. There are 16 residues in the CDR3. The V and J ends lost 4 bases and 5 bases, in that order; junction bases with no gene match: 6. This CDR3 reads CASSRTGGPLTGELFF. The CDR3 bases that were read are TGTGCCAGCAGCCGGACAGGGGGCCCCCTGACCGGGGAG.